This TCR beta chain was documented in a study of beta chain features in type 1 diabetes. Broader study findings: Whatever favoring of shorter templates PCR might show would apply equally to patients and controls. Shorter TCRB CDR3s, moderately but significantly so, were found in Type 1 diabetes patients in all four CD4+ subsets.

Germline loops: CDR1 SGHRS, CDR2 YFSETQ. With 1 base removed from V and 0 bases from J, the gap between germline ends came to 12 bases. The CDR3 is 16 amino acids. For this clone: Its antigen is still unknown.

The sequenced template was cDNA made from the entire isolated RNA. Reads from naive, central memory and regulatory T cell samples averaged around 3.7 million. The repertoire was sequenced with immunoSEQ multiplex PCR; TCRdb's copy has only in-frame clones and lacks some. The sample consists of roughly 140,000 clones, 10% to 13% of them appearing once. A single heparinised draw of approximately 0.11 L on average was taken per donor. V usage is TRBV5-1 and J usage is TRBJ2-3; TRBD2 might be the D (5 bases). The source material was central memory CD4+ T cells from blood. The sequence came from a man under 40 with type 1 diabetes. This CDR3 reads CASSLLLGSSTDTQYF. The CDR3 DNA sequence: TGCGCCAGCAGCTTGTTACTAGGATCTAGCACAGATACGCAGTATTTT.